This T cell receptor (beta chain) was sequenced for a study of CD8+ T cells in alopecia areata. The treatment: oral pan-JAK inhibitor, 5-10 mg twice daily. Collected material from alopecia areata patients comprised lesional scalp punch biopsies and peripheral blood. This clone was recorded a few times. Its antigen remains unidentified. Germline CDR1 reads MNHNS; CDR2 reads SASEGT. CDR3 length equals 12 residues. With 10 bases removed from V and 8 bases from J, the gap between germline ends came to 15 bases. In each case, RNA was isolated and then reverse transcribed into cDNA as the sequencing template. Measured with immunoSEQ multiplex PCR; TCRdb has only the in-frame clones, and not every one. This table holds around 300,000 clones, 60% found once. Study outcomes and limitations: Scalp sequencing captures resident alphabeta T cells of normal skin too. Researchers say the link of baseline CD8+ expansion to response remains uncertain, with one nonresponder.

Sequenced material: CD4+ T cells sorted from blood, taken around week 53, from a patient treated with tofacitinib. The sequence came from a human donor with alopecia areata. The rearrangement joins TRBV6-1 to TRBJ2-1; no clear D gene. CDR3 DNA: TGTGCCATCGTAGTGGAGTTACATGAGCAGTTCTTC. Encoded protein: CAIVVELHEQFF.